This T cell receptor beta chain was recorded in a study of blood T cells in healthy people across ages (dated by TCRdb to 2014 to 2015). With regard to the full study: In model experiments, template switching captured roughly one uniquely barcoded TCR beta cDNA molecule for every two T cells. The study measured age-related changes in TCR beta repertoire diversity using deep sequencing normalized with unique cDNA molecular identifiers. Donors were grouped into four age groups: young (average approximately 15 years), middle-aged (about 38), aged (around 60) and long-lived (around 80). To avoid experimental bias, donors of different ages were randomly spread across the sequencing lanes. For two donors (one aged 18 to 30 and one aged 80 or older), the study analyzed two additional independent replicas of 1 million unique cDNA reads from the same blood draw.

Library prep was done by 5' RACE. The reads were generated on an Illumina HiSeq 2500. A second PCR of about 6 to 11 cycles was run with a J-beta primer mix and a sample-barcoded 5' primer. A template-switch 5' adaptor carrying 12 random nucleotides introduced a unique molecular identifier onto each TCR beta cDNA molecule. Each sample yielded at least 3 million CDR3-containing paired-end reads. All of the RNA was converted into first-strand cDNA using the Mint cDNA synthesis kit, with a TRBC-specific oligonucleotide serving as the primer. After uracil-DNA glycosylase treatment, a first 18-cycle PCR used universal primers M1SS and BC2_uni_R on all cDNA. The original pipeline was this. Normalization of each sample was performed by random selection of 1 million high-quality reads, each carrying a distinct molecular identifier. Instead of being binned into consensus sequences, reads that shared molecular identifiers were thrown out. MiTCR, set to a Q25 quality threshold and the strictest error-elimination algorithm, was used for CDR3 identification, clonotype clustering and error correction. Lower-bound total TCR beta diversity was estimated with a nonparametric unseen species model using Euler transformation. TCRdb trimmed public reads at Q25 via fastp, called clones via MiXCR and kept in-frame beta chains. Rows matching on CDR3 protein sequence are summarized as one entry with the most common DNA and genes. TCRdb's processing, not the study's, gives the V and J calls here. This sample gives 1.5 million to 1.9 million distinct CDR3 sequences in total; 40% to 45% of them show up just once. The ten top clones hold less than 5% of the sample.

Findings and caveats that apply to the study as a whole: Estimates of total diversity based on one million sequenced T cells were considered lower bounds and underestimates. As age increased, observed TCR beta diversity per million T cells dropped in a roughly linear way, and a significant reduction was already evident by age roughly 40. There was a strong correlation between observed TCR beta diversity and the percentage of naive T cells measured by flow cytometry. The long-lived group showed more naive CD4+ T cells, fewer expanded clones and increased TCR diversity than the aged group, suggesting age selection. The CMV infection status of donors was not known, potentially confounding age-related changes in expanded clonotypes. Since profiling was done on bulk unsorted PBMCs, naive and antigen-experienced compartments could not be conclusively compared.

The junction carries 7 bases between V and J, which are trimmed by 0 bases and 6 bases respectively. Per the germline V gene, LGHNA is the CDR1 and YNFKEQ is the CDR2. The CDR3 starts with the cysteine, ends with the phenylalanine, and has 13 residues. The only DNA kept is the CDR3, 39 bases in frame from the first base. This clonotype appeared once. Its antigen remains undetermined. No much larger clonotype is one base removed from it; base qualities were not supplied. Systemically healthy Caucasian individuals from Russia, 39 in total and aged roughly 6 to 100 years, were included as donors. Each donor gave about 11 milliliters of peripheral blood, drawn into EDTA-treated Vacutainer tubes. Ficoll-Paque density-gradient centrifugation was used to isolate PBMCs, with at least 7 million obtained per sample. Total RNA, at least 6 micrograms per sample, was extracted from PBMCs with Trizol reagent. For every donor, an aliquot of PBMCs went through flow cytometry to measure the percentages of naive CD45RAhigh/CD27high T cells.

Sequencing input: blood. The TCR comes from a woman aged 18-35 years in good health. The rearranged segments are TRBV4-2 and TRBJ2-3, with no confidently assigned D gene. The CDR3 in this case is CASSQDSADTQYF. The nucleotides are TGTGCCAGCAGCCAAGACTCAGCTGATACGCAGTATTTT.